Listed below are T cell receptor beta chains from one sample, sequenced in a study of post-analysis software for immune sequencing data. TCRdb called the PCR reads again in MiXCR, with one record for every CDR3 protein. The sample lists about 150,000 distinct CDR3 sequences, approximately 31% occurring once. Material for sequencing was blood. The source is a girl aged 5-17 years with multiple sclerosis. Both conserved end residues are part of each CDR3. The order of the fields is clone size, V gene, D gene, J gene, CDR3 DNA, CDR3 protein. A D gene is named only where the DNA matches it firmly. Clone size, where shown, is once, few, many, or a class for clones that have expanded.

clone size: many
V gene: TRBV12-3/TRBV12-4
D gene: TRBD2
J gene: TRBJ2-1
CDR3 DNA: TGTGCCAGCAGCCTAGCGGGAGATCTAAATGAGCAGTTCTTC
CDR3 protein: CASSLAGDLNEQFF

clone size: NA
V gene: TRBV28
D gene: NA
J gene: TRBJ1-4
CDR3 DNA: TGTGCCAGCAGTTTGGCTCGGTGGGATACTAGTGAACAACTGTTTTTT
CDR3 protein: CASSLARWDTSEQLFF

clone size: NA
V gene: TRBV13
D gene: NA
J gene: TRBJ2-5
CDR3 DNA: TGTGCCAGCAGCTTAGGCTCAGGGGGGGAGAGAGATCGGGAGACCCAGTACTTC
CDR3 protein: CASSLGSGGERDRETQYF

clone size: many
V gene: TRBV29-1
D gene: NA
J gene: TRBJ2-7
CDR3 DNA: TGCAGCGTCCAGGGGATGGGAGAGCAGTACTTC
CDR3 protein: CSVQGMGEQYF

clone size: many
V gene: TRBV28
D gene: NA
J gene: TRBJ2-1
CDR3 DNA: TGTGCCAGCAGTTCTAATTACCGATCCGGGACTTCCTACAATGAGCAGTTCTTC
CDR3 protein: CASSSNYRSGTSYNEQFF

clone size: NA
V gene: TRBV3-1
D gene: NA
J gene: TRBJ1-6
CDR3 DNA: TGTGCCAGCAGCCAAACGAGCTCTCCCGGAGGGTCACCCCTCCACTTT
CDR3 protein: CASSQTSSPGGSPLHF

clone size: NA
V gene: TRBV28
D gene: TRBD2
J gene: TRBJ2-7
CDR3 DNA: TGTGCCATCCCGATGCCCCTGTTCGCTAGCGGGAAGTACGAGCAGTACTTC
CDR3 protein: CAIPMPLFASGKYEQYF

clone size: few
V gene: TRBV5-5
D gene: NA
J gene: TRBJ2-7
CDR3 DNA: TGTGCCAGCAGCTTCGGGACGTACTCTGGAGAGCAGTACTTC
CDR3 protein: CASSFGTYSGEQYF

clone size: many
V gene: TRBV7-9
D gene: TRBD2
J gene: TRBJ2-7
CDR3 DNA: TGTGCCAGCAGCTTACCGAGGGGACTAGAGGGCTACGAGCAGTACTTC
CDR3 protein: CASSLPRGLEGYEQYF

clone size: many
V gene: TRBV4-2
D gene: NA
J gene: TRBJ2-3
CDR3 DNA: TGTGCCAGCAGCCAATTGGGGGGCGCCCATGTTTCGCAGTATTTT
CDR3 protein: CASSQLGGAHVSQYF

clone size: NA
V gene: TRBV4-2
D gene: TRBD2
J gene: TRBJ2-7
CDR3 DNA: TGTGCCAGCAGCCAAGCTAGCGGGAGCTCCTACGGGCAGTACTTC
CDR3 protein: CASSQASGSSYGQYF

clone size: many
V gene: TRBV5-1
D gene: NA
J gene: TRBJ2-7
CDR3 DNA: TGCGCCAGCAGCTTTCCGGACCTGGGGGAGCAGTACTTC
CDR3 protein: CASSFPDLGEQYF

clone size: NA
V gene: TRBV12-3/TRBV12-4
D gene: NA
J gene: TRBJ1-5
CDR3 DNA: TGTGCCGGCAGTCTCCAGAGGGGAGGCAATCAGCCTCAGCATTTT
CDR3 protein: CAGSLQRGGNQPQHF

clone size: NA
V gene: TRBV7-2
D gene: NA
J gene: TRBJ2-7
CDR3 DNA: TGTGCCAGCAGCTTCCATGCAGGCTCCTACGAGCAGTACTTC
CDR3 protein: CASSFHAGSYEQYF

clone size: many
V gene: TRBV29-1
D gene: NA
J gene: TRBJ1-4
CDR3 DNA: TGCAGCGTTGAAGATTCGGCGGGGATCCATGAAAAACTGTTTTTT
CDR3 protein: CSVEDSAGIHEKLFF

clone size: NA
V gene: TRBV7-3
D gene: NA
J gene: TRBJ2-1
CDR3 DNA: TGTGCCAGCAGCTGGGGGGTAGGGGGCAATGAGCAGTTCTTC
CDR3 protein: CASSWGVGGNEQFF